Listed below are T cell receptor beta chains from one sample, sequenced in a study of blood T cell repertoires in COVID-19. The table came from immunoSEQ multiplex PCR; TCRdb's copy has only in-frame clones and leaves some out. The table lists under 300,000 clones, roughly 80% of them singletons. Sequencing was done on a sample of peripheral blood. The source is a woman in her forties with active or convalescent COVID-19. CDR3s include the opening cysteine and the closing phenylalanine or tryptophan. D genes are given only for firm matches. Size values are once, few and many counts, or a class for expanded clones, and some rows have none.

CDR3,DNA,size,D,J,V
CASSQGYTGYTF,TGTGCCAGCAGCCAAGGGTACACAGGCTACACCTTC,few,NA,TRBJ1-2,TRBV3-1/TRBV3-2
CASSYPNNEQFF,TGTGCCAGCAGTTACCCCAACAATGAGCAGTTCTTC,NA,NA,TRBJ2-1,TRBV6-5
CASKSGVETSQPQHF,TGCGCCAGCAAGTCCGGGGTGGAAACGAGTCAGCCCCAGCATTTT,few,NA,TRBJ1-5,TRBV5-1
CASKPGHLDEQFF,TGTGCCAGTAAGCCGGGACATCTTGATGAGCAGTTCTTC,NA,NA,TRBJ2-1,TRBV6-6
CASRHEDRKYYGYTF,TGTGCCAGTAGACACGAGGACAGGAAGTACTATGGCTACACCTTC,NA,TRBD1,TRBJ1-2,TRBV19
CASSIEGSSYNEQFF,TGTGCCAGTAGTATCGAGGGCAGCTCCTACAATGAGCAGTTCTTC,NA,NA,TRBJ2-1,TRBV19
CASSQHRRQGARAFF,TGTGCCAGCAGCCAACATCGGAGGCAGGGGGCCAGAGCTTTCTTT,NA,TRBD1,TRBJ1-1,TRBV3-1/TRBV3-2
CASSLGTSSRTDTQYF,TGTGCCAGCAGCTTAGGAACTAGTTCCCGCACAGATACGCAGTATTTT,NA,NA,TRBJ2-3,TRBV13
CASSHPPSAAFNEQFF,TGTGCCAGCAGCCACCCTCCTAGCGCCGCCTTTAATGAGCAGTTCTTC,NA,NA,TRBJ2-1,TRBV4-2
CASSSGTDPYNYGYTF,TGTGCCAGTAGTTCCGGGACAGACCCTTATAACTATGGCTACACCTTC,few,TRBD1,TRBJ1-2,TRBV19
CSVEMDGVGAFF,TGCAGCGTTGAAATGGACGGGGTGGGGGCTTTCTTT,NA,NA,TRBJ1-1,TRBV29-1
CASSTGHLGINSPLHF,TGTGCCAGTAGTACAGGGCACCTGGGGATTAATTCACCCCTCCACTTT,NA,NA,TRBJ1-6,TRBV19
CASSQGGNTGELFF,TGTGCCAGCAGCCAAGGGGGCAACACCGGGGAGCTGTTTTTT,NA,NA,TRBJ2-2,TRBV3-1/TRBV3-2
CASSWNRGYEQYF,TGTGCCAGCAGCTGGAACAGGGGCTACGAGCAGTACTTC,few,TRBD1,TRBJ2-7,TRBV5-4
CARNRGTSNQPQHF,TGTGCCAGAAACCGGGGGACGAGCAATCAGCCCCAGCATTTT,few,NA,TRBJ1-5,TRBV6-6
CASSELSGSNQPQHF,TGCGCCAGCAGTGAGTTGAGCGGCAGCAATCAGCCCCAGCATTTT,NA,NA,TRBJ1-5,TRBV10-2
CASSPAAAGGSYEQYF,TGTGCCAGCTCACCGGCCGCGGCGGGGGGATCCTACGAGCAGTACTTC,NA,TRBD2,TRBJ2-7,TRBV18
CASSPDRGGSPLHF,TGTGCCAGCAGTCCAGACAGGGGTGGTTCACCCCTCCACTTT,few,TRBD1,TRBJ1-6,TRBV6-6
CASQGGYYGYTF,TGTGCCAGCCAGGGGGGCTACTATGGCTACACCTTC,few,TRBD1,TRBJ1-2,TRBV28
CASRQEGQPQHF,TGTGCCAGCAGGCAGGAGGGACAGCCCCAGCATTTT,NA,NA,TRBJ1-5,TRBV2
CASSSGVTGELFF,TGTGCCAGCAGTTCCGGGGTCACCGGGGAGCTGTTTTTT,NA,NA,TRBJ2-2,TRBV12-3/TRBV12-4
CASSFGDIGGYTF,TGTGCCAGCAGTTTCGGGGACATCGGTGGCTACACCTTC,NA,NA,TRBJ1-2,TRBV6-5
CASSLALGGETQYF,TGTGCCAGCAGCTTAGCGTTGGGAGGAGAGACCCAGTACTTC,NA,NA,TRBJ2-5,TRBV7-9
CAISEYGGETQYF,TGTGCCATCAGTGAGTACGGGGGAGAGACCCAGTACTTC,NA,NA,TRBJ2-5,TRBV10-3
CAWSTGDLFGTEAFF,TGTGCCTGGAGTACCGGGGACTTATTCGGGACTGAAGCTTTCTTT,once,NA,TRBJ1-1,TRBV30
CASFTGVNTEAFF,TGTGCCAGCTTTACAGGGGTAAACACTGAAGCTTTCTTT,NA,TRBD1,TRBJ1-1,TRBV18
CASSKGQPGNTEAFF,TGTGCCAGCAGTAAGGGACAGCCTGGGAACACTGAAGCTTTCTTT,NA,TRBD1,TRBJ1-1,TRBV6-6
CASSLQPGQGHSYEQYF,TGTGCCAGCAGTCTTCAGCCAGGACAGGGGCACTCCTACGAGCAGTACTTC,once,TRBD1,TRBJ2-7,TRBV28
CASSWGTGVNTEAFF,TGCGCCAGCAGCTGGGGGACAGGGGTGAACACTGAAGCTTTCTTT,NA,TRBD1,TRBJ1-1,TRBV5-1
CASSSGQGVRNSPLHF,TGTGCCAGCAGTTCAGGACAGGGGGTAAGGAATTCACCCCTCCACTTT,NA,TRBD1,TRBJ1-6,TRBV28
CASGRGSSYNSPLHF,TGTGCCAGCGGGAGGGGTAGTTCCTATAATTCACCCCTCCACTTT,few,NA,TRBJ1-6,TRBV28
CASREITGYSGNTIYF,TGTGCCAGCAGGGAAATTACAGGGTACTCTGGAAACACCATATATTTT,NA,NA,TRBJ1-3,TRBV6-1
CASSLFRGNYGYTF,TGCGCCAGCAGCTTGTTCAGGGGAAACTATGGCTACACCTTC,NA,NA,TRBJ1-2,TRBV5-1
CASSLAAGISYGYTF,TGTGCCAGCAGCTTGGCCGCAGGGATTAGCTATGGCTACACCTTC,once,NA,TRBJ1-2,TRBV5-5
CAWNQGLNTEAFF,TGTGCCTGGAATCAGGGCCTGAACACTGAAGCTTTCTTT,NA,NA,TRBJ1-1,TRBV30
CASTTRGGNEQFF,TGTGCCAGCACCACCCGGGGAGGAAATGAGCAGTTCTTC,once,NA,TRBJ2-1,TRBV27
CASSLLGEAGNTIYF,TGCGCCAGCAGCTTGCTAGGGGAGGCGGGAAACACCATATATTTT,NA,NA,TRBJ1-3,TRBV5-1
CASSPPAGTGRLGNQPQHF,TGTGCCAGCAGCCCCCCAGCGGGGACAGGGAGATTAGGAAATCAGCCCCAGCATTTT,NA,TRBD1,TRBJ1-5,TRBV7-2
CASSESLAGVNEQFF,TGTGCCAGCAGTGAGTCGCTAGCGGGGGTTAATGAGCAGTTCTTC,NA,TRBD2,TRBJ2-1,TRBV2
CASSYSGQRTYEQYF,TGTGCCAGCAGTTACTCTGGACAGAGGACCTACGAGCAGTACTTC,NA,NA,TRBJ2-7,TRBV6-5
CASSLDSLYGYTF,TGTGCCAGCAGTTTAGACTCCCTCTATGGCTACACCTTC,NA,NA,TRBJ1-2,TRBV28
CASRGGAAYNEQFF,TGTGCCAGCAGGGGCGGGGCGGCCTACAATGAGCAGTTCTTC,NA,NA,TRBJ2-1,TRBV3-1/TRBV3-2
CASSLSPSGGAQETQYF,TGCGCCAGCAGCTTGTCGCCTAGCGGGGGGGCCCAAGAGACCCAGTACTTC,NA,TRBD2,TRBJ2-5,TRBV5-1
CASSYSGTSGANVLTF,TGTGCCAGCAGTTACTCGGGCACGTCTGGGGCCAACGTCCTGACTTTC,NA,NA,TRBJ2-6,TRBV6-5
CASSKNAGAGGYTF,TGCGCCAGCAGCAAAAACGCAGGGGCAGGCGGCTACACCTTC,many,NA,TRBJ1-2,TRBV4-1
CASRGQGAGELFF,TGTGCCAGCAGAGGACAGGGGGCCGGGGAGCTGTTTTTT,NA,TRBD1,TRBJ2-2,TRBV6-4
CASSSQVEQFF,TGTGCCAGCAGCTCCCAGGTGGAGCAGTTCTTC,NA,NA,TRBJ2-1,TRBV7-2